The rows below give T cell receptor beta chains drawn from one sample of a study of T cell changes during pregnancy in multiple sclerosis. The assay was immunoSEQ multiplex PCR, and TCRdb's table has in-frame clones only and misses some. The table has fewer than 30,000 clones, around nine tenths seen once. Sequences were derived from CD8+ T cells from peripheral blood mononuclear cells, sampled in the second trimester of pregnancy. These receptors were collected from a female donor with multiple sclerosis, enrolled in a pregnancy study. CDR3s include the opening cysteine and the closing phenylalanine or tryptophan. A D gene is named only where the DNA matches it firmly. Where a row states a size, it is once, few, many or the class of an expanded clone; other rows omit it.

TRBV10-3	TRBJ1-2	-	TRBD1	CAISGRGGEGGDGYTF	TGTGCCATCAGTGGAAGAGGGGGCGAGGGTGGGGATGGCTACACCTTC
TRBV19	TRBJ1-1	-	-	CASSMVPGIMNTEAFF	TGTGCCAGTAGTATGGTCCCAGGGATTATGAACACTGAAGCTTTCTTT
TRBV5-4	TRBJ2-3	-	-	CASSLEPSTDTQYF	TGTGCCAGCAGCTTGGAGCCTAGCACAGATACGCAGTATTTT
TRBV2	TRBJ2-7	-	TRBD1	CASNTRSGTGGPYEQYF	TGTGCCAGCAACACCCGATCCGGGACAGGTGGACCCTACGAGCAGTACTTC
TRBV14	TRBJ2-5	-	TRBD1	CASSQWARGQETQYF	TGTGCCAGCAGCCAATGGGCCAGGGGGCAAGAGACCCAGTACTTC
TRBV27	TRBJ1-5	-	-	CASSSAGKPQHF	TGTGCCAGCAGTTCGGCAGGAAAGCCCCAGCATTTT
TRBV30	TRBJ2-7	-	-	CAWGLSSYEQYF	TGTGCCTGGGGACTGAGCTCCTACGAGCAGTACTTC
TRBV4-2	TRBJ2-7	-	TRBD2	CASSQGLAGGPSSYEQYF	TGTGCCAGCAGCCAAGGCCTAGCGGGGGGGCCTAGCTCCTACGAGCAGTACTTC
TRBV6-7	TRBJ1-2	-	TRBD1	CASSYRTPLRGQGYGYTF	TGTGCCAGCAGTTACCGTACCCCCCTCCGGGGACAGGGCTATGGCTACACCTTC
TRBV4-1	TRBJ2-3	-	TRBD2	CASTLTSGGPSSTDTQYF	TGCGCCAGCACCTTGACTAGCGGGGGGCCGTCTAGCACAGATACGCAGTATTTT
TRBV11-2	TRBJ2-1	-	-	CASSLAGDHNEQFF	TGTGCCAGCAGCTTAGCAGGGGATCACAATGAGCAGTTCTTC
TRBV27	TRBJ2-1	-	TRBD2	CASSSLLAGGYNEQFF	TGTGCCAGCAGTTCGTTACTAGCGGGGGGTTACAATGAGCAGTTCTTC
TRBV27	TRBJ2-3	-	TRBD1	CASSLRGGESTDTQYF	TGTGCCAGCAGTCTCCGAGGGGGCGAGAGCACAGATACGCAGTATTTT
TRBV7-2	TRBJ1-2	-	-	CASSPPIWESYGYTF	TGTGCCAGCAGCCCGCCGATCTGGGAGTCCTATGGCTACACCTTC
TRBV19	TRBJ1-1	-	-	CASSIREQQTYEAFF	TGTGCCAGCAGCATCCGAGAACAGCAAACTTATGAAGCTTTCTTT
TRBV30	TRBJ2-1	-	-	CAWGRESEQFF	TGTGCCTGGGGCAGGGAAAGTGAGCAGTTCTTC
TRBV27	TRBJ1-2	-	-	CASSLGGSLGGYTF	TGTGCCAGCAGTTTGGGGGGGAGTCTGGGGGGCTACACCTTC
TRBV4-1	TRBJ2-5	-	TRBD2	CASSQASGEQETQYF	TGCGCCAGCAGCCAAGCTAGCGGGGAGCAAGAGACCCAGTACTTC
TRBV27	TRBJ2-2	-	-	CASSPLPGNTGELFF	TGTGCCAGCAGTCCCCTTCCCGGGAACACCGGGGAGCTGTTTTTT
TRBV7-8	TRBJ2-2	-	-	CASSLSPSFYTGELFF	TGTGCCAGCAGCTTAAGTCCTAGTTTTTACACCGGGGAGCTGTTTTTT
TRBV30	TRBJ2-7	-	TRBD1	CAWEPGTDSYEQYF	TGTGCCTGGGAACCGGGGACAGATTCATACGAGCAGTACTTC
TRBV5-6	TRBJ2-7	once	-	CASSPGTDAARVTYEQYF	TGTGCCAGCAGCCCCGGGACTGACGCGGCCCGGGTTACCTACGAGCAGTACTTC
TRBV6-5	TRBJ1-2	-	-	CASIGGDYGYTF	TGTGCCAGCATCGGAGGAGACTATGGCTACACCTTC
TRBV10-3	TRBJ2-2	-	-	CATQDLTNTGELFF	TGTGCCACCCAGGACTTAACGAACACCGGGGAGCTGTTTTTT
TRBV6-6	TRBJ1-4	-	TRBD1	CASTQWGQGHEKLFF	TGTGCCAGCACCCAGTGGGGACAGGGACATGAAAAACTGTTTTTT
TRBV7-2	TRBJ2-2	-	-	CASSFGGYGELFF	TGTGCCAGCAGCTTTGGAGGGTACGGGGAGCTGTTTTTT
TRBV7-9	TRBJ1-6	-	TRBD1	CASSPQGASNSPLHF	TGTGCCAGCAGCCCACAGGGGGCTAGTAATTCACCCCTCCACTTT
TRBV4-2	TRBJ2-5	few	TRBD2	CASSQESGGAETQYF	TGTGCCAGCAGCCAAGAGAGCGGGGGGGCGGAGACCCAGTACTTC
TRBV5-4	TRBJ1-1	-	-	CASTAGTSIMNTEAFF	TGTGCCAGCACAGCCGGGACATCAATCATGAACACTGAAGCTTTCTTT
TRBV5-1	TRBJ1-1	-	-	CASSPLQGNTEAFF	TGCGCCAGCAGCCCACTACAGGGAAACACTGAAGCTTTCTTT
TRBV9	TRBJ2-5	once	TRBD1	CASSYRGDWETQYF	TGTGCCAGCAGCTACAGGGGAGATTGGGAGACCCAGTACTTC
TRBV11-2	TRBJ1-1	-	TRBD1	CASSDRVNTEAFF	TGTGCCAGCAGCGACAGGGTAAACACTGAAGCTTTCTTT
TRBV7-3	TRBJ1-1	-	-	CASSPDGTPNTEAFF	TGTGCCAGCAGCCCGGACGGGACACCGAACACTGAAGCTTTCTTT
TRBV6-1	TRBJ1-2	-	TRBD1	CASRDRGYRGYGYTF	TGTGCCAGCAGGGACAGGGGGTATAGGGGCTATGGCTACACCTTC
TRBV5-4	TRBJ1-4	-	-	CASSLEPLSAEKLFF	TGTGCCAGCAGCTTGGAACCGTTAAGTGCGGAAAAACTGTTTTTT
TRBV19	TRBJ1-1	-	-	CASSISAANTEAFF	TGTGCCAGTAGTATTTCGGCGGCGAACACTGAAGCTTTCTTT
TRBV25-1	TRBJ2-1	-	-	CASSDRRISYNEQFF	TGTGCCAGCAGTGATCGCAGGATCTCCTACAATGAGCAGTTCTTC